This T cell receptor (beta chain) is drawn from a study of blood T cell repertoires in COVID-19. About the study: The study drew acute and convalescent COVID-19 samples from the United States, Italy and Spain. From T cells, B-cell-depleted T cells, or PBMCs came the material, which was cDNA or gDNA.

The length of the CDR3 is 17 residues. Germline CDR1 reads SGHRS; CDR2 reads YFSETQ. V dropped 2 bases and J dropped 1; count of bases not matched to a gene: 8. Per the original data handling: Amplification with reference gene primers provided the estimates of nucleated cell counts. Only in-frame clones appear in the TCRdb table, and some are missing; sequencing was by immunoSEQ multiplex PCR. D and trimming were read from the DNA, whereas the V and J calls and clone size are those reported in that table. The data show approximately 360,000 clones, 89% seen once. Specimen: peripheral blood. The clonotype was recovered from a middle-aged man with acute or convalescent COVID-19. The J gene is TRBJ2-1, the V gene TRBV5-1; 8 positions agree with TRBD1. The DNA of the CDR3 is TGCGCCAGCAGCTTCCCCGACAGGGGTAGGTCCTACAATGAGCAGTTCTTC. The encoded protein is CASSFPDRGRSYNEQFF.